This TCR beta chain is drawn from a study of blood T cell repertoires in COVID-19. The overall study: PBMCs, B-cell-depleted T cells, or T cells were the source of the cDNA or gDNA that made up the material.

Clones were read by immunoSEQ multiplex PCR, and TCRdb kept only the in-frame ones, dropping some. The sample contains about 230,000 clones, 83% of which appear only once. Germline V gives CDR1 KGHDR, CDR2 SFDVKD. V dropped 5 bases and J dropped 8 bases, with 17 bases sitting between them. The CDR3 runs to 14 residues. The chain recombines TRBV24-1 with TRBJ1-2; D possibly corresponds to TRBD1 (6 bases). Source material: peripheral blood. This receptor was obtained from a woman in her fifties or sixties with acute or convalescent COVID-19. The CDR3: CATSARGASEGYTF. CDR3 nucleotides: TGTGCCACCAGTGCTCGGGGGGCCTCGGAAGGCTACACCTTC.